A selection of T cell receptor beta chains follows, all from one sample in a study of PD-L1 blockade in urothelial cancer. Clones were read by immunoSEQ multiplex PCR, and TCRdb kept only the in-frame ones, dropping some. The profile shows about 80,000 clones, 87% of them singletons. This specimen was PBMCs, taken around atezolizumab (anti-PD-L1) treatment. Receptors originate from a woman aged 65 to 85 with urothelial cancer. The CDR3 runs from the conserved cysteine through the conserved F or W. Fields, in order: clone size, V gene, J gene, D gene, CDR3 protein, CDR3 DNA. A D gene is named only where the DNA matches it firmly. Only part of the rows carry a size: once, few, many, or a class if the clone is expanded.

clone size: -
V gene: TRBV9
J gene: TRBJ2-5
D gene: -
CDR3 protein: CATNGTHRVETQYF
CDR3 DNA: TGTGCCACCAATGGAACTCACAGGGTAGAGACCCAGTACTTC

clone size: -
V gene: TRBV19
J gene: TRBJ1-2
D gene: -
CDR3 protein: CASSPLAENYGYTF
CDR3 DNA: TGTGCCAGTAGTCCCCTCGCGGAGAACTATGGCTACACCTTC

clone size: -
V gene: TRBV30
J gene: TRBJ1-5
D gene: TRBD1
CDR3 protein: CAWSVRTGSGQPQHF
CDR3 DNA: TGTGCCTGGAGTGTACGGACAGGGAGCGGTCAGCCCCAGCATTTT

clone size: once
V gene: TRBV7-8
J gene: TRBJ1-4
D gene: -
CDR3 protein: CASSQGTGGWGEKLFF
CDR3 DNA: TGTGCCAGCAGCCAGGGGACGGGCGGTTGGGGTGAAAAACTGTTTTTT

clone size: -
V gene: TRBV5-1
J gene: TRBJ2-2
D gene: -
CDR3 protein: CASTQTGPNTGELFF
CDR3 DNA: TGCGCCAGCACTCAGACAGGACCGAACACCGGGGAGCTGTTTTTT

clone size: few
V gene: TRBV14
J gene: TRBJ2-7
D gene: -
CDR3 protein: CASSPIGQASYEQYF
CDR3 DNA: TGTGCCAGCAGCCCAATCGGTCAGGCATCCTACGAGCAGTACTTC

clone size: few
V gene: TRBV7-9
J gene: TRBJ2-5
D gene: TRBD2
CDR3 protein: CASSLAGLAGGQETQYF
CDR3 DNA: TGTGCCAGCAGCTTAGCAGGACTAGCGGGGGGACAGGAGACCCAGTACTTC

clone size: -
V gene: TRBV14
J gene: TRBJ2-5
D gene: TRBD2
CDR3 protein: CASSPWTSGTEETQYF
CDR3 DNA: TGTGCCAGCAGCCCCTGGACTAGCGGGACGGAGGAGACCCAGTACTTC

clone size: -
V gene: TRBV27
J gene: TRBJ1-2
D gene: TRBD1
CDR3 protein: CASSLSTATGGAYGYTF
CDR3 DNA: TGTGCCAGCAGTTTATCTACCGCGACAGGGGGCGCCTATGGCTACACCTTC

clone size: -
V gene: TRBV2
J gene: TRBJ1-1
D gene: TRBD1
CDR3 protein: CASRETGQNTEAFF
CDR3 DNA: TGTGCCAGCAGGGAGACAGGGCAGAACACTGAAGCTTTCTTT

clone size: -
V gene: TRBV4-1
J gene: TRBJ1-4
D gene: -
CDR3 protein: CASSRDTHYNEKLFF
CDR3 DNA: TGCGCCAGCAGCAGGGACACACATTATAATGAAAAACTGTTTTTT

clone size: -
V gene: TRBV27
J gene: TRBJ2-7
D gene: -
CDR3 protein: CASSRLSGRAAEQYF
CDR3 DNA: TGTGCCAGCAGCCGCCTGTCGGGCAGGGCGGCCGAGCAGTACTTC

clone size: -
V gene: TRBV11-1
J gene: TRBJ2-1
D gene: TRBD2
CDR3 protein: CASSPGTTEYNEQFF
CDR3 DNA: TGTGCCAGCAGCCCTGGGACTACGGAATACAATGAGCAGTTCTTC

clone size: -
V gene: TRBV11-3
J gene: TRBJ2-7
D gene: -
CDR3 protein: CASSLTGIDSEQYF
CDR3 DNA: TGTGCCAGCAGCTTAACAGGGATTGATTCCGAGCAGTACTTC

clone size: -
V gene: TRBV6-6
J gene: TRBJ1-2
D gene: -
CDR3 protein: CASSYDGQINYGYTF
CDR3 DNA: TGTGCCAGCAGCTACGATGGACAGATTAACTATGGCTACACCTTC

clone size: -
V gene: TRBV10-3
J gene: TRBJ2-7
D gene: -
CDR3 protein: CAISARLASGSYEQYF
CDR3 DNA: TGTGCCATCAGTGCGCGCCTAGCGTCTGGGTCCTACGAGCAGTACTTC

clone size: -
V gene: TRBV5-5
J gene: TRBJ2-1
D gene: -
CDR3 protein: CASSFRLGVEQFF
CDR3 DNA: TGTGCCAGCAGCTTTCGACTAGGCGTTGAGCAGTTCTTC

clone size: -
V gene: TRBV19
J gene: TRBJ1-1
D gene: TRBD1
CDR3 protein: CASNHGTVQNTEAFF
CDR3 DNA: TGTGCCAGCAATCACGGGACAGTTCAGAACACTGAAGCTTTCTTT

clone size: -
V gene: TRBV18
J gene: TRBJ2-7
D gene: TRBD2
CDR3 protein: CASSPDIAGGGYEQYF
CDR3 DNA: TGTGCCAGCTCACCGGACATAGCGGGAGGTGGGTACGAGCAGTACTTC

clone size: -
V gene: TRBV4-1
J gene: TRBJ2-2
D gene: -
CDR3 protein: CASSQVPTRVTGELFF
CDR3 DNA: TGCGCCAGCAGCCAAGTTCCCACGAGGGTCACCGGGGAGCTGTTTTTT

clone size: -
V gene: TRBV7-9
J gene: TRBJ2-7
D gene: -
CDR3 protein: CASSLYAYEQYF
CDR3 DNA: TGTGCCAGCAGCTTATATGCCTACGAGCAGTACTTC